Listed below are T cell receptor beta chains from one sample, sequenced in a study of shared clonotypes between healthy human individuals. Profiling relied on immunoSEQ multiplex PCR, and the TCRdb table lists in-frame clones only, not all of them. Of approximately 2.5 million clones listed, over 85% are singletons. The sequenced sample consisted of naive CD4+ T cells from PBMCs. The receptors derive from a man younger than 35 in good health. Some clones in this sample may be carry-over from other donors' samples. Both conserved end residues are part of each CDR3. The D gene is left open where the match is weak. Expanded clones are given a class, and other clones once, few, many or no size at all.

V gene	D gene	clone size	J gene	CDR3 protein	CDR3 DNA
TRBV6-1	NA	NA	TRBJ1-2	CASSPRDGYGYTF	TGTGCCAGCAGTCCCAGGGATGGCTATGGCTACACCTTC
TRBV7-2	NA	NA	TRBJ2-4	CASSPQGNENIQYF	TGTGCCAGCAGCCCCCAAGGAAACGAAAACATTCAGTACTTC
TRBV2	TRBD1	once	TRBJ1-1	CASSGPGGAGTEAFF	TGTGCCAGCAGTGGCCCAGGGGGCGCGGGAACTGAAGCTTTCTTT
TRBV7-9	NA	once	TRBJ2-5	CASSLDLETQYF	TGTGCCAGCAGCTTAGATCTAGAGACCCAGTACTTC
TRBV5-1	TRBD1	NA	TRBJ1-5	CASSPTGGTSNQPQHF	TGCGCCAGCAGCCCGACAGGGGGTACGAGCAATCAGCCCCAGCATTTT
TRBV5-1	NA	NA	TRBJ2-1	CASSLRQAQDEQFF	TGCGCCAGCAGCTTGAGACAGGCCCAGGATGAGCAGTTCTTC
TRBV11-2	NA	NA	TRBJ1-2	CASSFDQSGGYTF	TGTGCCAGCAGCTTTGATCAATCGGGTGGCTACACCTTC
TRBV27	TRBD1	NA	TRBJ1-2	CASSQQQGTYGYTF	TGTGCCAGCAGTCAGCAACAGGGGACCTATGGCTACACCTTC
TRBV15	TRBD2	NA	TRBJ2-3	CATSGFSGRRDTQYF	TGTGCCACCAGCGGATTTAGCGGGAGAAGAGATACGCAGTATTTT
TRBV7-9	TRBD2	NA	TRBJ2-3	CASSPPGRASTDTQYF	TGTGCCAGCAGCCCACCGGGGAGGGCCAGCACAGATACGCAGTATTTT
TRBV11-1	TRBD2	NA	TRBJ2-1	CASSAIAGVNEQFF	TGTGCCAGCAGCGCTATAGCGGGAGTCAATGAGCAGTTCTTC
TRBV29-1	TRBD1	NA	TRBJ1-1	CSVLRGDTEAFF	TGCAGCGTCCTCAGGGGGGACACTGAAGCTTTCTTT
TRBV28	NA	NA	TRBJ2-5	CATLGGGGETQYF	TGTGCCACCCTAGGGGGGGGCGGAGAGACCCAGTACTTC
TRBV5-4	TRBD1	NA	TRBJ1-3	CASSSGQGKSGNTIYF	TGTGCCAGCAGCTCCGGACAGGGAAAGTCTGGAAACACCATATATTTT
TRBV29-1	NA	NA	TRBJ2-7	CSVEFRDEQYF	TGCAGCGTTGAATTCAGGGACGAGCAGTACTTC
TRBV27	NA	NA	TRBJ2-3	CASSFFPRTDTQYF	TGTGCCAGCAGTTTTTTTCCGAGGACAGATACGCAGTATTTT
TRBV11-2	TRBD1	NA	TRBJ2-7	CASSLAAGTGSYEQYF	TGTGCCAGCAGCTTAGCCGCCGGGACAGGGAGCTACGAGCAGTACTTC
TRBV29-1	TRBD1	NA	TRBJ2-5	CSVGTGAGGTQYF	TGCAGCGTTGGGACAGGGGCCGGCGGGACCCAGTACTTC
TRBV6-5	NA	NA	TRBJ1-4	CASSYPLEGHPEKLFF	TGTGCCAGCAGTTACCCGTTGGAGGGACACCCGGAAAAACTGTTTTTT
TRBV5-6	TRBD1	NA	TRBJ2-3	CASSSRTRDRGRDTDTQYF	TGTGCCAGCAGCTCCCGAACCAGAGACAGGGGGCGGGACACAGATACGCAGTATTTT
TRBV28	TRBD2	NA	TRBJ2-1	CASRNSGEEEQFF	TGTGCCAGCAGGAATAGCGGGGAGGAGGAGCAGTTCTTC
TRBV5-4	NA	NA	TRBJ2-7	CASSLEVGGSYEQYF	TGTGCCAGCAGCTTGGAGGTAGGGGGCTCCTACGAGCAGTACTTC
TRBV5-4	TRBD1	NA	TRBJ2-1	CASSSWGQQNEQFF	TGTGCCAGCAGCTCCTGGGGACAGCAAAATGAGCAGTTCTTC
TRBV7-8	NA	NA	TRBJ2-1	CASSLGPSDSYNEQFF	TGTGCCAGCAGCTTGGGGCCCTCGGACAGTTACAATGAGCAGTTCTTC
TRBV7-3	NA	NA	TRBJ2-2	CASRSGSNTGELFF	TGTGCCAGCCGCTCCGGGAGTAACACCGGGGAGCTGTTTTTT
TRBV29-1	NA	NA	TRBJ1-2	CSGGSGGNYGYTF	TGCAGCGGGGGCTCTGGGGGTAACTATGGCTACACCTTC
TRBV11-2	NA	NA	TRBJ2-1	CASSLGGLTEQFF	TGTGCCAGCAGCTTAGGGGGGCTTACTGAGCAGTTCTTC
TRBV6-5	NA	NA	TRBJ1-2	CASTGKQGLDGYTF	TGTGCCAGCACGGGAAAACAGGGTTTAGACGGCTACACCTTC
TRBV6-1	TRBD1	NA	TRBJ2-7	CASSVLTGGDPASEQYF	TGTGCCAGCAGTGTACTTACAGGGGGCGACCCGGCTAGTGAGCAGTACTTC
TRBV19	NA	NA	TRBJ2-1	CASSVASYNEQFF	TGTGCCAGTAGTGTTGCTAGTTACAATGAGCAGTTCTTC
TRBV20-1	NA	once	TRBJ2-1	CSASGIHEQFF	TGCAGTGCTAGCGGGATCCATGAGCAGTTCTTC
TRBV11-3	NA	NA	TRBJ2-3	CASSLRSDTQYF	TGTGCCAGCAGCTTGAGGTCAGATACGCAGTATTTT
TRBV5-5	TRBD1	NA	TRBJ1-5	CASSQTGGPNQPQHF	TGTGCCAGCAGCCAAACAGGGGGCCCTAATCAGCCCCAGCATTTT
TRBV12-2	NA	NA	TRBJ2-3	CASRCLSRAPTDTQYF	TGTGCAAGTCGCTGCCTCTCGCGAGCGCCCACAGATACGCAGTATTTT
TRBV5-1	TRBD2	NA	TRBJ2-3	CASTKGVAGATDTQYF	TGCGCCAGCACCAAAGGAGTAGCGGGAGCCACAGATACGCAGTATTTT
TRBV25-1	TRBD2	NA	TRBJ2-3	CASSGTSGGPGDTQYF	TGTGCCAGCAGCGGGACTAGCGGGGGCCCAGGGGATACGCAGTATTTT
TRBV30	TRBD1	NA	TRBJ2-7	CAWKDRPNPAYEQYF	TGTGCCTGGAAGGACAGGCCCAACCCCGCCTACGAGCAGTACTTC
TRBV19	TRBD2	NA	TRBJ2-7	CASTPGAGGSYEQYF	TGTGCCAGTACTCCTGGAGCGGGAGGTTCTTACGAGCAGTACTTC
TRBV13	NA	NA	TRBJ2-2	CASSLGQGPGELFF	TGTGCCAGCAGCTTAGGACAGGGTCCCGGGGAGCTGTTTTTT
TRBV6-6	TRBD1	NA	TRBJ1-2	CASSVGTGINYGYTF	TGTGCCAGCAGTGTAGGGACAGGGATTAACTATGGCTACACCTTC
TRBV7-9	TRBD1	NA	TRBJ2-1	CASSLTGHNEQFF	TGTGCCAGCAGCTTGACAGGGCACAATGAGCAGTTCTTC
TRBV18	NA	NA	TRBJ1-2	CASSPGMGRKANYGYTF	TGTGCCAGCTCACCGGGTATGGGACGGAAAGCTAACTATGGCTACACCTTC
TRBV9	TRBD1	once	TRBJ2-1	CASSAEGQNSYNEQFF	TGTGCCAGCAGCGCAGAGGGACAGAACTCCTACAATGAGCAGTTCTTC